The 9 T cell receptor beta chains below all came from one sample that was sequenced in a study of T cell repertoires in cytomegalovirus infection. Antigen specificity for these receptors is unknown. TCRdb re-called the reads with MiXCR, one entry per CDR3 protein. Of hundreds of thousands of distinct CDR3 sequences listed, roughly 46% are singletons. The material sequenced was cultured PBMCs, taken from culture after CMV antigen stimulation. These receptors all stem from a human donor in good health (CMV status not recorded). Some clones in this sample may be carry-over from other donors' samples.

This rearrangement joins TRBV12-3 or TRBV12-4 to TRBJ1-2, with TRBD1 identical over 8 bases. V was clipped by 4 bases and J by 7 bases; unmatched bases: 8. The CDR3 covers 14 residues. In DNA form, the CDR3 reads TGTGCCAGCAGTTATTTCCGGACAGGGATTGGCTACACCTTC. This sequence encodes CASSYFRTGIGYTF.

CDR3 coding DNA: TGTGCCAGCAGCACTATTCTCACAGATACGCAGTATTTT. It encodes CASSTILTDTQYF. V is TRBV7-2 and J is TRBJ2-3, with unresolved D. Looked up from germline, CDR1 is SGHTA and CDR2 is FQGNSA. The CDR3 runs 13 residues. V was trimmed by 5 bases and J by 2 bases, leaving 8 bases between them. Full variable domain (outside the CDR3, taken from reference TRBV7-2 and TRBJ2-3): GAGVSQSPSNKVTEKGKDVELRCDPISGHTALYWYRQSLGQGLEFLIYFQGNSAPDKSGLPSDRFSAERTGGSVSTLTIQRTQQEDSAVYLCASSTILTDTQYFGPGTRLTVL.

V gene TRBV20-1 combines with J gene TRBJ2-7; 8 nucleotides agree with TRBD1. The germline V gene encodes CDR1 DFQATT and CDR2 SNEGSKA (reference sequence). This CDR3 contains 14 residues. CDR3 sequence reads: CKTSGTGDSYEQYF. The CDR3 region has the DNA TGCAAAACCTCCGGGACAGGAGACTCCTACGAGCAGTACTTC.

The gene calls are TRBV7-9 and TRBJ1-1; 7 bases map to TRBD1. CDR1 and CDR2 from the germline V gene are SEHNR and FQNEAQ (reference sequence). V gave up 5 bases and J gave up 8 bases; unmatched junction bases: 8. This CDR3 spans 13 amino acids. The CDR3 loop reads CASSPGGYPEAFF. DNA of the CDR3: TGTGCCAGCAGCCCAGGGGGGTATCCCGAAGCTTTCTTT.

V is TRBV4-1 and J is TRBJ2-1; 8 bases align to TRBD2. This CDR3 spans 17 amino acids. J was trimmed by 4 bases and V by 0 bases; bases with no gene match: 8. Germline V gives CDR1 MGHRA, CDR2 YSYEKL. The CDR3 DNA sequence: TGCGCCAGCAGCCAAGATTCAGGGACTAGATCGTACAATGAGCAGTTCTTC. It is translated as CASSQDSGTRSYNEQFF.

In this sample, this clonotype turned up a few times. The chain employs TRBV7-2 and TRBJ2-7; 7 bases agree with TRBD2. CDR1 is SGHTA, CDR2 FQGNSA, per germline. V was pared by 2 bases and J by 2 bases, with 6 bases of the junction left unmatched. This CDR3 has 15 amino acids. The CDR3 DNA reads as TGTGCCAGCAGCTTAAGGCGGGGGACCCCCTACGAGCAGTACTTC. Amino acids: CASSLRRGTPYEQYF.

This chain links TRBV5-1 with TRBJ2-3; a possible D gene is TRBD2 (5 bases). The germline gives CDR1 SGHRS, CDR2 YFSETQ. V was shortened by 3 bases and J by 5 bases, with 10 bases between the two germline ends. The CDR3 contains 13 residues. The CDR3 coding sequence is TGCGCCAGCAGCTCGGTTCGGGAAGATACGCAGTATTTT. Protein product: CASSSVREDTQYF.

The rearrangement joins TRBV2 to TRBJ1-1; the D gene is possibly TRBD1 (5 bases). V dropped 5 bases and J dropped 3 bases, with 13 bases sitting between them. Germline assignment: CDR1 SNHLY and CDR2 FYNNEI. The CDR3 is 14 residues long. The CDR3 protein is CASSLRQSYTEAFF. The CDR3 region has the DNA TGTGCCAGCAGTCTTAGACAGTCTTACACTGAAGCTTTCTTT.

This clonotype was counted only a few times. The chain carries TRBV7-8 and TRBJ2-3; D is unclear. CDR1 is SGHVS, CDR2 FQNEAQ, per germline. With 3 bases removed from V and 6 bases from J, the gap between germline ends came to 10 bases. The CDR3 has 13 residues. Here the CDR3 DNA reads TGTGCCAGCAGCTTCTTGATGCGCGATACGCAGTATTTT. This encodes CASSFLMRDTQYF.